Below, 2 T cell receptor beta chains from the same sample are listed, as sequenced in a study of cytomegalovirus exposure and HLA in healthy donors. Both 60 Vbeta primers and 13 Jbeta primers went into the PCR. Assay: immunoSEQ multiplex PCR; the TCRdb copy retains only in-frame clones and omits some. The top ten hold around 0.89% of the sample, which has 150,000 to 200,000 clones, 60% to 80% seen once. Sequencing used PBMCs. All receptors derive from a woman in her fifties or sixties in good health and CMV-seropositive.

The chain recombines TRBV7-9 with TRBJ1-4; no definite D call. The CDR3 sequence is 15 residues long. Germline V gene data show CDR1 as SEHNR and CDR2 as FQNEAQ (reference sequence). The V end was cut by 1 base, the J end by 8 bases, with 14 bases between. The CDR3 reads CASSLGASGIEKLFF. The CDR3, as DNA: TGTGCCAGCAGCTTAGGGGCGTCGGGGATAGAAAAACTGTTTTTT. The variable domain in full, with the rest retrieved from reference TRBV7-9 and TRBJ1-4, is DTGVSQNPRHKITKRGQNVTFRCDPISEHNRLYWYRQTLGQGPEFLTYFQNEAQLEKSRLLSDRFSAERPKGSFSTLEIQRTEQGDSAMYLCASSLGASGIEKLFFGSGTQLSVL.

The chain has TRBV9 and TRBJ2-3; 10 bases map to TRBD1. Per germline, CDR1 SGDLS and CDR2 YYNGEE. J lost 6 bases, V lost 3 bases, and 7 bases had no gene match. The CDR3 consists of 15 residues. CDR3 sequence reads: CASSGRDRGWDTQYF. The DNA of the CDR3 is TGTGCCAGCAGCGGTCGGGACAGGGGTTGGGATACGCAGTATTTT.